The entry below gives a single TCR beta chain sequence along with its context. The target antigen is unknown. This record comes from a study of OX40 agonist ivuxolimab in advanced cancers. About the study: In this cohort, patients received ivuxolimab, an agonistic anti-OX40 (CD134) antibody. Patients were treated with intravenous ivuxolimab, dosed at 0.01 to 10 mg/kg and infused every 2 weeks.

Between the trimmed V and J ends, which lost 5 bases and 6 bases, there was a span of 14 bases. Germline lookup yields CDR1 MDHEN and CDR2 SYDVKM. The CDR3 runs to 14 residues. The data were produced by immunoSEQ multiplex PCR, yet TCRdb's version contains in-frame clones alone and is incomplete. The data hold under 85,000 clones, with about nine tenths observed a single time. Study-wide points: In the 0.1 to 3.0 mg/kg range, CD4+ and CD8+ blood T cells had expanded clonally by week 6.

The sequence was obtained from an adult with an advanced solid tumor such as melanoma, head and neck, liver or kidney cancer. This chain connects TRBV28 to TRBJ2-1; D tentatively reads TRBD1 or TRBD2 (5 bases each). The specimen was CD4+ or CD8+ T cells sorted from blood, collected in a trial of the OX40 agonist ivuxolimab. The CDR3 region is CASSTPGTGNEQFF. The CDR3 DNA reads TGTGCCAGCAGTACCCCCGGGACGGGCAATGAGCAGTTCTTC.